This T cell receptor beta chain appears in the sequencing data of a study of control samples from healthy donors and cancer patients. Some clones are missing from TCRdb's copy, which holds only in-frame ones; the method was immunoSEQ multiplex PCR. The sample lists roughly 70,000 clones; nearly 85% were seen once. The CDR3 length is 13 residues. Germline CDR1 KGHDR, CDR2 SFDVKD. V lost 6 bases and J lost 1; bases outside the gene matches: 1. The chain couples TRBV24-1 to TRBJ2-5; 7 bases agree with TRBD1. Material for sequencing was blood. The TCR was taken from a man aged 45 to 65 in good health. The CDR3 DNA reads TGTGCCACCAGTTCAGGGGGCCAAGAGACCCAGTACTTC. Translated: CATSSGGQETQYF.